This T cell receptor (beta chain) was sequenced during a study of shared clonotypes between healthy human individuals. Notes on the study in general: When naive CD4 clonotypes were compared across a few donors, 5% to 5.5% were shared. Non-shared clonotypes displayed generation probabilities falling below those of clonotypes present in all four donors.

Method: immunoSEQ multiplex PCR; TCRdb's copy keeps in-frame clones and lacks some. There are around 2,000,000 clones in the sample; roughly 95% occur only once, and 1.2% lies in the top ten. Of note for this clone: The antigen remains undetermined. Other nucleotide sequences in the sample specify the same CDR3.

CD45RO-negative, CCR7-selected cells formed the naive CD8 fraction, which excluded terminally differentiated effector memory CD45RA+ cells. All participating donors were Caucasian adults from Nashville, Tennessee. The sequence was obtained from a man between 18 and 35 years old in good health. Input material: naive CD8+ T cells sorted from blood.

The CDR3 here is CSVEQGAYEQYF. The DNA for the CDR3 is TGCAGCGTTGAACAGGGGGCATACGAGCAGTACTTC. The V gene is TRBV29-1, the J gene TRBJ2-7; the match to TRBD1 covers 8 bases. Germline V CDR1 and CDR2: SQVTM, ANQGSEA. With V trimmed by 2 bases and J by 4 bases, 1 base remained unmatched. This CDR3 spans 12 amino acids.